The next 13 T cell receptor beta chains were all read from a single sample in a study of metastatic and nonmetastatic thyroid tumors. Using MiXCR, TCRdb re-called clones from the PCR reads. Of 40,000 or so clones listed, about 24% are singletons. All patients were treatment-naive before thyroid surgery. The sequenced sample was blood. The receptor set was obtained from a female donor with papillary thyroid cancer or a benign thyroid nodule (not recorded which). Some clones in this sample may be carry-over from other donors' samples.

This clone occurred many times. The genes are TRBV7-9 and TRBJ2-2; possibly TRBD2 for D (6 bases). Trimming cost V 4 bases and J 1 base, with 10 bases left between them. The length of the CDR3 is 15 residues. Germline-derived CDR1 and CDR2 are SEHNR and FQNEAQ (reference sequence). CDR3 sequence reads: CASSSGLWNTGELFF. DNA for the CDR3: TGTGCCAGCAGCTCGGGACTGTGGAACACCGGGGAGCTGTTTTTT.

This clone was found a few times. The rearrangement links TRBV28 to TRBJ1-6; 7 bases are shared with TRBD1. J was trimmed by 7 bases and V by 0 bases; bases with no gene match: 3. The CDR3 has 15 amino acids. The germline V gene encodes CDR1 MDHEN and CDR2 SYDVKM. In nucleotides, the CDR3 is TGTGCCAGCAGTTTATGGTCGGGACAGAATTCACCCCTCCACTTT. Residues: CASSLWSGQNSPLHF.

This clone was seen at least ten times. The chain joins TRBV30 to TRBJ1-1; D might be TRBD1 (6 bases). Germline CDR1 reads GTSNPN; CDR2 reads SVGIG (reference sequence). This CDR3 is 14 amino acids long. V lost 4 bases and J 7 bases, leaving 19 bases between the germline ends. The CDR3 DNA reads TGTGCCTGGACGCTAACCGGGACAATCGGTGAAGCTTTCTTT. Amino acids: CAWTLTGTIGEAFF.

Of note for this clone: Compared with germline, one end of the junction differs, possibly owing to a read error. V usage is TRBV9 and J usage is TRBJ1-6; no firm D call. The CDR3 is 16 residues long. Germline V CDR1 and CDR2: SGDLS, YYNGEE. This CDR3 is CASSVKGNSYNSPLNF. In DNA form, the CDR3 reads TGTGCCAGCAGCGTAAAAGGGAACTCCTATAATTCACCCCTCAACTTT.

This chain connects TRBV7-3 to TRBJ2-3, with D unclear. CDR3 size: 13 residues. Germline CDR1 is SGHTA and CDR2 is FQGTGA. Trimming removed 6 bases from V and 5 bases from J, with 12 bases in between. The CDR3 DNA reads TGTGCCAGCAGTCTAAATAGGAGAGATACGCAGTATTTT. Translated: CASSLNRRDTQYF. The full variable domain, its missing parts supplied by reference TRBV7-3 and TRBJ2-3, is GAGVSQTPSNKVTEKGKYVELRCDPISGHTALYWYRQSLGQGPEFLIYFQGTGAADDSGLPNDRFFAVRPEGSVSTLKIQRTERGDSAVYLCASSLNRRDTQYFGPGTRLTVL.

This clone was detected only a few times. The chain links TRBV28 to TRBJ1-1; 9 bases are a match to TRBD1. The germline V gene encodes CDR1 MDHEN and CDR2 SYDVKM. This CDR3 spans 19 amino acids. The V and J ends lost 2 bases and 2 bases, in that order; junction bases with no gene match: 15. The CDR3 protein is CASSLEFAGTGRINTEAFF. CDR3 nucleotide sequence: TGTGCCAGCAGTTTAGAATTCGCCGGGACAGGGCGGATTAACACTGAAGCTTTCTTT.

To note about this clone: This may come from a read error, since a much larger clone is one base off. The same CDR3 is also encoded by other DNA sequences in this sample. This chain uses TRBV5-1 with TRBJ2-3; the D gene could be TRBD1 or TRBD2 (5 bases each). CDR3 length equals 14 residues. The V gene lost 8 bases and the J gene lost 1 base, with 14 bases spanning the gap. CDR1 is SGHRS and CDR2 is YFSETQ in the germline V gene. The DNA for the CDR3 is TGCGCCAGTAGCCCGGGGCTTGGCACAGATACGCAGTATTTT. Amino acid sequence: CASSPGLGTDTQYF.

This clone came up a few times. One end of the junction does not line up with germline, which may come from a read error. The V gene is TRBV27, the J gene TRBJ2-7; D remains unclear. The length of the CDR3 is 13 residues. Germline CDR1 reads MNHEY; CDR2 reads SMNVEV (reference sequence). In DNA, the CDR3 is TGTGCCAGCAGTTTATCGACCAATTCTGAGCGGTACTTC. As protein: CASSLSTNSERYF.

As concerns this clone: One end of the junction varies from germline; a read error may be responsible. The chain recombines TRBV27 with TRBJ2-1; the match to TRBD2 covers 9 bases. The CDR3 has 14 amino acids. Per germline, CDR1 MNHEY and CDR2 SMNVEV (reference sequence). This chain's CDR3 is CASRRAGGYNQQFF. The CDR3 region has the DNA TGTGCCAGCAGGCGGGCGGGGGGGTACAATCAGCAGTTCTTT.

This clone has just a few counts. The chain carries TRBV7-3 and TRBJ1-6, with 8 nucleotides matching TRBD1. CDR3 length: 15 residues. The ends lost 1 base at V and 6 bases at J; junction bases unmatched: 2. Germline CDR1 and CDR2: SGHTA and FQGTGA. The CDR3 loop is CASSLRTGFNSPLHF. CDR3 bases: TGTGCCAGCAGCTTAAGGACAGGGTTTAATTCACCCCTCCACTTT.

The CDR3 coding sequence is TGTGCCAGCAGTGACGGTGGGCAGGGGGCCGGGGAGCTGTTTTTT. Protein sequence: CASSDGGQGAGELFF. The genes are TRBV6-4 and TRBJ2-2; 7 bases agree with TRBD1. The germline gives CDR1 MRHNA, CDR2 SNTAGT. After removal of 2 bases from V and 6 bases from J, the junction contained 6 bases not matched to a gene. The CDR3 totals 15 residues.

By share, this clone ranks as medium-sized. The chain's CDR3 is CASSPRVLHTEAFF. DNA for the CDR3: TGTGCCAGCAGCCCAAGGGTACTCCACACTGAAGCTTTCTTT. The rearrangement uses TRBV27 and TRBJ1-1; D call uncertain. Germline CDR1 reads MNHEY; CDR2 reads SMNVEV (reference sequence). V lost 6 bases to trimming and J lost 3 bases, with 14 bases between them. CDR3 length: 14 residues.

This clone was detected many times. V and J are TRBV30 and TRBJ2-7, with 7 bases fitting TRBD2. CDR1 is GTSNPN and CDR2 is SVGIG in the germline V gene (reference sequence). The V gene end was trimmed by 1 base and the J gene end by 0 bases; junction bases not matched to a gene: 12. The CDR3 is made up of 17 amino acids. DNA of the CDR3: TGTGCCTGGAGTGACCCCTTTCGGCGGGAGCGCTCCTACGAGCAGTACTTC. Protein: CAWSDPFRRERSYEQYF.